The rows below give T cell receptor beta chains drawn from one sample of a study of identical twins. TCRdb independently ran MiXCR on the 5' RACE reads; one entry per CDR3 protein. The data hold 690,000 or so distinct CDR3 sequences, with less than 10% observed a single time. This sample was also put to use in a study of yellow fever vaccine responses in identical twins.

Sequences were obtained from PBMCs. These TCRs come from a woman aged 18-29 years in good health. Each CDR3 is given with its conserved first and last residue. A D gene is named only where the DNA matches it firmly. Clone size is shown for a subset of rows, as once, few, many or a class of expanded clone.

V	J	D	size	CDR3	DNA
TRBV5-1	TRBJ1-2	NA	many	CASSRDTNYGYTF	TGCGCCAGCAGCCGGGACACTAACTATGGCTACACCTTC
TRBV4-1	TRBJ2-1	TRBD1	few	CASSHRDRGSYNEQFF	TGCGCCAGCAGCCACCGGGACAGAGGGTCCTACAATGAGCAGTTCTTC
TRBV27	TRBJ2-1	TRBD1	few	CASSQILGQGLNNEQFF	TGTGCCAGCAGTCAAATCTTGGGACAGGGGTTGAACAATGAGCAGTTCTTC
TRBV18	TRBJ2-2	TRBD1	NA	CASSSRGPRELFF	TGTGCCAGCTCATCCAGGGGGCCTCGGGAGCTGTTTTTT
TRBV15	TRBJ2-1	TRBD2	many	CATSRDSSGRGDEQFF	TGTGCCACCAGCAGAGATAGCAGCGGGAGGGGCGATGAGCAGTTCTTC
TRBV2	TRBJ2-5	NA	few	CASSVSISEETQYF	TGTGCCAGCAGTGTATCCATAAGCGAAGAGACCCAGTACTTC
TRBV7-9	TRBJ2-5	TRBD1	NA	CASSPQGEGETQYF	TGTGCCAGCAGCCCGCAGGGGGAAGGGGAGACCCAGTACTTC
TRBV6-5	TRBJ1-4	NA	many	CASSYDATGGWSEKLFF	TGTGCCAGCAGTTACGATGCGACCGGGGGGTGGAGTGAAAAACTGTTTTTT
TRBV6-1	TRBJ2-2	NA	many	CASSMDRFTGELFF	TGTGCCAGCAGCATGGACAGATTCACCGGGGAGCTGTTTTTT
TRBV25-1	TRBJ2-5	NA	few	CASRGTFETQYF	TGTGCCAGCAGGGGGACTTTCGAGACCCAGTACTTC
TRBV7-3	TRBJ1-2	NA	many	CASSLTGPVLTF	TGTGCCAGCAGCCTCACGGGACCCGTGCTCACCTTC
TRBV4-3	TRBJ2-2	NA	many	CASSQEAGTYTGELFF	TGCGCCAGCAGCCAAGAGGCAGGAACCTACACCGGGGAGCTGTTTTTT
TRBV12-3/TRBV12-4	TRBJ1-2	NA	few	CASTNYYGYTF	TGTGCCAGCACTAACTACTATGGCTACACCTTC
TRBV5-1	TRBJ2-5	NA	many	CASSLGGRPQETQYF	TGCGCCAGCAGCTTGGGGGGACGGCCACAAGAGACCCAGTACTTC
TRBV5-1	TRBJ2-7	TRBD1	NA	CASSSTGTAADEQYF	TGCGCCAGCAGCTCAACCGGGACAGCCGCCGACGAGCAGTACTTC
TRBV6-1	TRBJ1-2	NA	NA	CASSAQTGAKGYTF	TGTGCCAGCAGTGCCCAGACGGGGGCCAAAGGCTACACCTTC
TRBV28	TRBJ2-6	NA	few	CATRHRSGANVLTF	TGTGCCACCCGACATCGCTCTGGGGCCAACGTCCTGACTTTC
TRBV11-2	TRBJ2-1	NA	NA	CASRSWSYNEQFF	TGTGCCAGCAGGTCCTGGTCCTACAATGAGCAGTTCTTC
TRBV7-3	TRBJ2-3	NA	few	CASGVGSDTDTQYF	TGTGCCAGCGGGGTGGGTAGCGACACAGATACGCAGTATTTT
TRBV7-9	TRBJ2-1	NA	NA	CASRQEPYLNEQFF	TGTGCCAGCCGACAGGAACCATACCTCAATGAGCAGTTCTTC
TRBV12-3/TRBV12-4	TRBJ2-7	NA	many	CASGGWRTGEQYF	TGTGCCAGCGGTGGCTGGAGGACGGGCGAGCAGTACTTC
TRBV5-1	TRBJ2-3	TRBD1	NA	CASSQTGTVRPDTQYF	TGCGCCAGCAGCCAAACCGGGACAGTACGTCCAGATACGCAGTATTTT
TRBV7-9	TRBJ2-1	NA	few	CASSSLENEQFF	TGTGCCAGCAGCTCCTTAGAGAATGAGCAGTTCTTC
TRBV7-9	TRBJ2-7	TRBD1	many	CASSPRAGQGNIGQYF	TGTGCCAGCAGCCCCAGGGCTGGACAGGGAAATATCGGGCAGTACTTC
TRBV28	TRBJ2-7	TRBD2	many	CASSLAGGPGVYEQYF	TGTGCCAGCAGCCTAGCGGGAGGGCCTGGCGTATACGAGCAGTACTTC
TRBV10-3	TRBJ2-7	NA	few	CAIRGTPSYEQYF	TGTGCCATCAGAGGGACACCCTCCTACGAGCAGTACTTC
TRBV27	TRBJ2-2	TRBD2	NA	CASRVLAERAGELFF	TGTGCCAGCCGCGTCCTAGCGGAGAGGGCCGGGGAGCTGTTTTTT
TRBV25-1	TRBJ2-3	NA	NA	CASKPSGGLITDTQYF	TGTGCCAGCAAACCCTCGGGGGGCCTTATCACAGATACGCAGTATTTT
TRBV4-1	TRBJ2-7	TRBD1	NA	CASRETGIGSEQYF	TGCGCCAGCAGGGAGACAGGGATAGGCTCCGAGCAGTACTTC
TRBV7-9	TRBJ2-7	TRBD2	few	CASSPRTSTEQYF	TGTGCCAGCAGCCCCAGGACTAGTACGGAGCAGTACTTC
TRBV7-3	TRBJ1-2	TRBD1	many	CASSQTEKGAGYTF	TGTGCCAGCAGCCAAACGGAGAAGGGGGCGGGCTACACCTTC
TRBV7-8	TRBJ2-7	TRBD1	few	CASSQWTGSDEQYF	TGTGCCAGCAGCCAATGGACAGGGTCGGACGAGCAGTACTTC
TRBV19	TRBJ2-5	TRBD1	NA	CASSNPGQGVLGETQYF	TGTGCCAGTAGTAATCCGGGACAGGGGGTCCTTGGAGAGACCCAGTACTTC
TRBV7-3	TRBJ2-1	NA	many	CASSPTAYNEQFF	TGTGCCAGCAGCCCAACAGCCTACAATGAGCAGTTCTTC
TRBV2	TRBJ2-2	NA	many	CASMAGRAAGELFF	TGTGCCAGCATGGCGGGAAGGGCGGCCGGGGAGCTGTTTTTT
TRBV9	TRBJ2-2	TRBD2	NA	CASSTSGRRNTGELFF	TGTGCCAGCAGCACTAGCGGGAGGAGGAACACCGGGGAGCTGTTTTTT
TRBV13	TRBJ2-5	TRBD1	few	CASSSSDRGYQETQYF	TGTGCCAGCAGCTCCTCGGACAGGGGATATCAAGAGACCCAGTACTTC
TRBV10-3	TRBJ1-1	NA	many	CASFSLDTNEAFF	TGTGCCAGCTTTTCTCTGGACACCAATGAAGCTTTCTTT
TRBV20-1	TRBJ2-1	NA	NA	CSARDRQAIYNEQFF	TGCAGTGCTAGAGATCGGCAGGCCATTTACAATGAGCAGTTCTTC
TRBV29-1	TRBJ2-2	TRBD2	NA	CSVLTLSGRGAVGELFF	TGCAGCGTCCTTACCTTAAGCGGGAGGGGAGCTGTCGGGGAGCTGTTTTTT
TRBV4-2	TRBJ2-3	TRBD2	many	CASSQGLAGGSPASDTQYF	TGTGCCAGCAGCCAAGGGTTAGCGGGAGGCTCCCCCGCCAGTGATACGCAGTATTTT
TRBV24-1	TRBJ2-5	NA	NA	CATSDSTFQETQYF	TGTGCCACCAGTGATTCGACGTTCCAAGAGACCCAGTACTTC
TRBV2	TRBJ2-2	TRBD1	few	CASSPRTGGLFYTGELFF	TGTGCCAGCAGTCCAAGGACAGGGGGCCTCTTTTACACCGGGGAGCTGTTTTTT
TRBV20-1	TRBJ2-7	NA	few	CSARDRRKSSYEQYF	TGCAGTGCTAGAGATCGGCGGAAGAGCTCCTACGAGCAGTACTTC
TRBV5-1	TRBJ2-3	TRBD2	many	CASSLPSGTSTDTQYF	TGCGCCAGCAGCTTACCTAGCGGAACTAGCACAGATACGCAGTATTTT
TRBV11-2	TRBJ2-7	NA	few	CASRTPAAGSYEQYF	TGTGCCAGCAGGACCCCCGCGGCGGGCTCCTACGAGCAGTACTTC
TRBV4-3	TRBJ2-5	TRBD1	few	CASSQDRGQGGYQETQYF	TGCGCCAGCAGCCAAGATCGAGGACAGGGGGGTTACCAAGAGACCCAGTACTTC
TRBV6-6	TRBJ1-1	NA	NA	CASSYVETEAFF	TGTGCCAGCAGTTACGTCGAGACAGAAGCTTTCTTT
TRBV5-1	TRBJ2-1	TRBD2	many	CASSWGQGLAGVEQFF	TGCGCCAGCAGCTGGGGACAGGGACTAGCGGGAGTAGAGCAGTTCTTC
TRBV6-2/TRBV6-3	TRBJ2-7	NA	NA	CASSYSVDSYEQYF	TGTGCCAGCAGTTACTCGGTGGACTCCTACGAGCAGTACTTC
TRBV20-1	TRBJ1-2	NA	NA	CSASKQQPGYTF	TGCAGTGCTAGCAAACAGCAACCCGGCTACACCTTC
TRBV20-1	TRBJ2-3	TRBD2	few	CSAPRTSGGLTDTQYF	TGCAGTGCCCCCCGGACTAGCGGGGGGCTCACAGATACGCAGTATTTT
TRBV12-3/TRBV12-4	TRBJ2-7	TRBD1	NA	CASSLLGQVTGEQYF	TGTGCCAGCAGTTTGCTGGGACAGGTTACGGGTGAGCAGTACTTC
TRBV7-3	TRBJ2-2	TRBD2	few	CASSFRGGWTGELFF	TGTGCCAGCAGCTTCCGCGGGGGGTGGACCGGGGAGCTGTTTTTT